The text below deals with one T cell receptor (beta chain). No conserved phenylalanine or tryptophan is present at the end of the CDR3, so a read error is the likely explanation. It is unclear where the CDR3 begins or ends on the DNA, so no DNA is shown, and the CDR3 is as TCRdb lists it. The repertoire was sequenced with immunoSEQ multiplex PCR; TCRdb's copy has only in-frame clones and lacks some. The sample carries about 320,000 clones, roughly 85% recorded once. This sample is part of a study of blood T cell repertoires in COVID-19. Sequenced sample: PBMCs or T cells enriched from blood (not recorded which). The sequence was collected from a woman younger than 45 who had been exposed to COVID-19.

CDR3 sequence: CASSQDSSGQIFY. The chain is built from TRBV4-2 and TRBJ2-7; TRBD1, as called in the table, went unchecked against the DNA. Germline V gives CDR1 LGHNA, CDR2 YNFKEQ. The CDR3 is made up of 13 amino acids, end residues included.